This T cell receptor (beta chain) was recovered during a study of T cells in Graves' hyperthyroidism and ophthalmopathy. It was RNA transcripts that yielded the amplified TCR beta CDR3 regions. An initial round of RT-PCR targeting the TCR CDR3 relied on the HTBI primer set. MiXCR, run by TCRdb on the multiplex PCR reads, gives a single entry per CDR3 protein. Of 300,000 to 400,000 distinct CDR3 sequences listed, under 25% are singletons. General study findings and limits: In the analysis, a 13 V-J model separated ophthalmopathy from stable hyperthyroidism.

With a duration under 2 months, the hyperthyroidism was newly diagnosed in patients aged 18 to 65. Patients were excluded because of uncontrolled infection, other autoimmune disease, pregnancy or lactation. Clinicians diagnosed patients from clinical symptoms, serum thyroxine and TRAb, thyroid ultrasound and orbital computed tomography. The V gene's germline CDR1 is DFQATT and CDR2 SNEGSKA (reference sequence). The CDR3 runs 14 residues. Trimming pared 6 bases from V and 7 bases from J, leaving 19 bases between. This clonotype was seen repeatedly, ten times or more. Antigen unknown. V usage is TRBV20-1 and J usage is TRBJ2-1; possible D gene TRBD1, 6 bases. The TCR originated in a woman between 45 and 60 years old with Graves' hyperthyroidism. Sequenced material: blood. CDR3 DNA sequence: TGCAGTGCGGGGGCCCCTATAGGAAGTAATGAGCAGTTCTTC. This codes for CSAGAPIGSNEQFF.